This paragraph reports one TCR beta chain. This entry is derived from a study of blood T cell repertoires in COVID-19. Authors' processing steps: It was from reference gene primer amplification that nucleated cell counts were estimated. TCRdb's table, derived via immunoSEQ multiplex PCR, lists solely in-frame clones and lacks some. The V and J calls and the clone size are those of that table, but D and trimming were determined from the DNA. The table lists some 150,000 clones, about 76% of them singletons. Patients at the Seattle site were enrolled during active infection and followed longitudinally. Trimming cost V 2 bases and J 2 bases, with 9 bases left between them. The CDR3 is 14 amino acids. Germline values: CDR1 MNHNS, CDR2 SASEGT.

The genes are TRBV6-1 and TRBJ1-1; tentatively, D is TRBD1 (6 bases). This TCR was sampled from a woman aged 70 to 79 with COVID-19, enrolled during active disease. The sample consisted of peripheral blood. The chain's CDR3 is CASSERGHNTEAFF. The CDR3 DNA reads as TGTGCCAGCAGTGAAAGGGGACACAACACTGAAGCTTTCTTT.